These T cell receptor beta chains were read from a single sample in a study of blood T cell repertoires in COVID-19. The table came from immunoSEQ multiplex PCR; TCRdb's copy has only in-frame clones and leaves some out. The data show approximately 300,000 clones, roughly 90% seen once. The sequenced sample consisted of PBMCs or T cells enriched from blood (not recorded which). These receptors came from a man aged 55 to 70 who had recovered from COVID-19. The CDR3 runs from the conserved cysteine through the conserved F or W. D genes are given only for firm matches. Size is omitted from some rows. Given values are once, few, many or a class for expanded clones.

>TRBD1|-|TRBV28|TRBJ2-5
CASSSTGTGQETQYF
TGTGCCAGCAGTTCGACCGGGACAGGGCAAGAGACCCAGTACTTC
>TRBD1|once|TRBV2|TRBJ1-2
CASTRDRADYGYTF
TGTGCCAGCACCAGGGACAGGGCGGACTATGGCTACACCTTC
>TRBD1|-|TRBV28|TRBJ2-1
CASSDRGVSYNEQFF
TGTGCCAGCAGTGACAGGGGGGTGTCCTACAATGAGCAGTTCTTC
>-|-|TRBV18|TRBJ2-3
CASSPQGASTDTQYF
TGTGCCAGCTCACCACAAGGGGCCAGCACAGATACGCAGTATTTT
>TRBD1|-|TRBV4-1|TRBJ1-6
CASSPGTGRSPLHF
TGCGCCAGCAGCCCCGGGACAGGGCGTTCACCCCTCCACTTT
>-|-|TRBV28|TRBJ1-2
CASSRSGAKGYTF
TGTGCCAGCAGTCGTAGTGGGGCAAAAGGCTACACCTTC
>-|-|TRBV3-1/TRBV3-2|TRBJ2-7
CASSRDRGYEQYF
TGTGCCAGCAGCCGCGACCGAGGCTACGAGCAGTACTTC
>TRBD2|-|TRBV5-1|TRBJ2-5
CASSLSTSSETQYF
TGCGCCAGCAGCTTGTCGACTAGCAGCGAGACCCAGTACTTC
>TRBD1|-|TRBV29-1|TRBJ1-2
CSVAPSGGDGYTF
TGCAGCGTTGCCCCCTCAGGGGGCGACGGCTACACCTTC
>TRBD1|-|TRBV11-2|TRBJ1-2
CASSVGQGDYGYTF
TGTGCCAGCAGCGTTGGACAGGGGGACTATGGCTACACCTTC
>TRBD2|-|TRBV27|TRBJ2-1
CASSFRGLAGEQFF
TGTGCCAGCAGTTTTCGGGGCCTAGCGGGGGAGCAGTTCTTC
>-|-|TRBV3-1/TRBV3-2|TRBJ2-5
CASSLYMYQETQYF
TGTGCCAGCAGCCTGTATATGTACCAAGAGACCCAGTACTTC
>TRBD2|once|TRBV12-5|TRBJ2-5
CASGSGLAGGQETQYF
TGTGCTAGTGGCTCGGGACTAGCGGGAGGACAAGAGACCCAGTACTTC
>TRBD1|-|TRBV27|TRBJ1-6
CASSKLGTGERANSPLHF
TGTGCCAGCAGTAAACTGGGGACAGGGGAAAGGGCTAATTCACCCCTCCACTTT
>-|-|TRBV7-8|TRBJ2-1
CASSLGRSGWLSSYNEQFF
TGTGCCAGCAGCTTAGGACGGAGTGGGTGGTTATCCTCCTACAATGAGCAGTTCTTC
>-|-|TRBV28|TRBJ1-2
CASSRGIGVNYGYTF
TGTGCCAGCAGTAGGGGCATAGGGGTTAACTATGGCTACACCTTC
>-|-|TRBV7-2|TRBJ2-5
CASSLGAGRETQYF
TGTGCCAGCAGCTTAGGGGCGGGTCGGGAGACCCAGTACTTC
>-|-|TRBV6-5|TRBJ2-1
CASSWSGVNNEQFF
TGTGCCAGCAGCTGGAGCGGAGTTAACAATGAGCAGTTCTTC
>TRBD2|once|TRBV10-1|TRBJ2-7
CASSESTTSGYEQYF
TGCGCCAGCAGTGAGTCGACGACTAGCGGATACGAGCAGTACTTC
>-|-|TRBV28|TRBJ1-4
CASSSQGVNEKLFF
TGTGCCAGCAGTTCCCAAGGGGTTAATGAAAAACTGTTTTTT